The 4 T cell receptor beta chains below were found in one sample sequenced in a study of glioma-infiltrating T cells after dendritic cell vaccination. Data came from immunoSEQ multiplex PCR; TCRdb stores just in-frame clones and leaves some out. The sample has approximately 92,000 clones, around 80% seen once. Documented time point: after dendritic cell vaccination, including at tumor progression/relapse. The material sequenced was blood, taken after dendritic cell vaccination. Receptor source: a human donor with glioblastoma.

The chain couples TRBV27 to TRBJ1-1; D uncertain. The germline V and J ends were trimmed by 0 bases and 0 bases, with 5 bases remaining between them. This CDR3 is built from 14 residues. Germline V CDR1 and CDR2: MNHEY, SMNVEV (reference sequence). DNA for the CDR3: TGTGCCAGCAGTTTATCTCCGGTGAACACTGAAGCTTTCTTT. Protein product: CASSLSPVNTEAFF.

CDR3 in DNA: TGTGCCAGCAGCCAACTGACAGGGGTGGGTGGCTACACCTTC. It is translated as CASSQLTGVGGYTF. J is TRBJ1-2 and V is TRBV14; 8 nucleotides line up with TRBD1. The junction had 6 bases not matched to a gene; V was cut back by 2 bases and J by 7 bases. This CDR3 spans 14 amino acids. The germline gives CDR1 SGHDN, CDR2 FVKESK. The full variable domain, completed using reference TRBV14 and TRBJ1-2, is EAGVTQFPSHSVIEKGQTVTLRCDPISGHDNLYWYRRVMGKEIKFLLHFVKESKQDESGMPNNRFLAERTGGTYSTLKVQPAELEDSGVYFCASSQLTGVGGYTFGSGTRLTVV.

Only a few counts were recorded for this clone. The V and J genes are TRBV5-6 and TRBJ1-3, with a weak D call TRBD1 (5 bases). Trimming left V 5 bases short and J 4 bases short, with 10 bases between. CDR3 size: 13 residues. Germline assignment: CDR1 SGHDT and CDR2 YYEEEE. CDR3 region: CASSYAGGNTIYF. The DNA of the CDR3 is TGTGCCAGCAGTTATGCAGGGGGAAACACCATATATTTT.

This clone was seen a handful of times. Written as DNA, the CDR3 is TGTGCCAGTAGTGCGACTAGCGGGAGGGCCCGAGAGCAGTACTTC. Residues: CASSATSGRAREQYF. V usage is TRBV19 and J usage is TRBJ2-7, with 14 bases identical to TRBD2. Trimming cost V 5 bases and J 7 bases; bases outside gene matches: 7. The CDR3 loop spans 15 amino acids. CDR1 is LNHDA and CDR2 is SQIVND in the germline V gene (reference sequence).